This T cell receptor (beta chain) derives from a study of T cell repertoires in cytomegalovirus infection. Study context: It was the public TCR beta signatures that indicated both CMV infection and matching HLA type. Broader study findings: Ex vivo, HLA-C-restricted CMV-specific TCR beta clonotypes prevailed over the rest of the response.

TCRdb redid the calling of the reads with MiXCR, one entry per CDR3 protein. Of some 120,000 distinct CDR3 sequences listed, around 10% are singletons. This CDR3 is built from 16 residues. V was trimmed by 3 bases and J by 3 bases, leaving 15 bases between them. The table lists this clonotype with many counts. What it recognizes is unknown. This receptor was identified in a human donor in good health (CMV status not recorded). Some clones in this sample may be carry-over from other donors' samples. Sequenced sample: PBMCs, sequenced either directly or after in vitro stimulation (not recorded which). The chain recombines TRBV12-3 or TRBV12-4 with TRBJ1-5, with D tentatively TRBD1 (5 bases). The chain's CDR3 is CASSFGPGRYNQPQHF. Written as DNA, the CDR3 is TGTGCCAGCAGTTTTGGGCCAGGGCGTTACAATCAGCCCCAGCATTTT.